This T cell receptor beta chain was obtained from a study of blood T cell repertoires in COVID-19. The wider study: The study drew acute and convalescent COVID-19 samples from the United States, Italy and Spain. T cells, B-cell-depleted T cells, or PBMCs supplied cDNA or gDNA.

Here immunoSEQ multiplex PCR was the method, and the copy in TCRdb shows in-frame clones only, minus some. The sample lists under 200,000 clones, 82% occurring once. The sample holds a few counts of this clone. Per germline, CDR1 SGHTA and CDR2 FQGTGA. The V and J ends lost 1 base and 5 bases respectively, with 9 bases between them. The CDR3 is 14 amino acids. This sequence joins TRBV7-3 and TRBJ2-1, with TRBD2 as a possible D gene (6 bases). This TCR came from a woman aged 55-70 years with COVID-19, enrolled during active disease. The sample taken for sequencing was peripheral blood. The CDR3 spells CASSLSGANNEQFF. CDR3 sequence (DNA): TGTGCCAGCAGCTTAAGCGGGGCCAACAATGAGCAGTTCTTC.